This TCR beta chain is from a study of T-cell reconstitution after alpha-beta-depleted transplantation in children. The TCRbeta library incorporated unique molecular identifiers. TCRdb recomputed calls from the PCR reads with MiXCR, one row per CDR3 protein. This table holds 200,000 to 300,000 distinct CDR3 sequences, more than 10% found once. V was shortened by 4 bases and J by 3 bases, with 10 bases between the two germline ends. Germline assignment: CDR1 LGHNA and CDR2 YNFKEQ. The CDR3 covers 14 residues. V and J are TRBV4-2 and TRBJ1-5; perhaps TRBD1 as D (5 bases). The source was PBMCs from the stem cell graft donor, collected from the stem cell graft. The clonotype was recovered from a human donor who donated a stem cell graft to a child with acute lymphoblastic leukemia. CDR3 sequence (DNA): TGTGCCAGCAGCCCTATACAGGTCAATCAGCCCCAGCATTTT. Its protein is CASSPIQVNQPQHF.